This T cell receptor beta chain was recorded in a study of T cell responses to AZD1222 COVID-19 vaccine. CDR1 and CDR2 (germline): SGHRS, YFSETQ. V shed 1 base and J 8 bases; nucleotides not matched to a gene: 7. The CDR3 has 15 amino acids. Profiled with immunoSEQ multiplex PCR; TCRdb holds only in-frame clones, not every one. The table has about 78,000 clones, 87% seen once. The chain links TRBV5-1 to TRBJ2-3; 10 nucleotides align to TRBD2. Sequenced here: peripheral blood, sampled on day 0 of AZD1222 vaccination. The receptor was derived from an adult in good health. For the CDR3, the DNA is TGCGCCAGCAGCTTGAGCCTAGCGGGGGCCGGTACGCAGTATTTT. Translation gives CASSLSLAGAGTQYF.